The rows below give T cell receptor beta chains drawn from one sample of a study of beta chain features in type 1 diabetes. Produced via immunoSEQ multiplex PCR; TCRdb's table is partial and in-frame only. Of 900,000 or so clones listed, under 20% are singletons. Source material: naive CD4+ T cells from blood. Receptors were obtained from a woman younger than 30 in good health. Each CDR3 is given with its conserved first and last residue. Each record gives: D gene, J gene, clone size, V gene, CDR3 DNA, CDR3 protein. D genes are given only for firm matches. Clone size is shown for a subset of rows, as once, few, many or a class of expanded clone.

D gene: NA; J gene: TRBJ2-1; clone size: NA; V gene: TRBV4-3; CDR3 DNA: TGCGCCAGCAGCCAAGGCGGTTTTGACAATGAGCAGTTCTTC; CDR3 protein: CASSQGGFDNEQFF
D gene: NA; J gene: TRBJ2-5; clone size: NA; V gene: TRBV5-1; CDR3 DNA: TGCGCCAGCAGCTTGAGACCCGGGGAGACCCAGTACTTC; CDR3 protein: CASSLRPGETQYF
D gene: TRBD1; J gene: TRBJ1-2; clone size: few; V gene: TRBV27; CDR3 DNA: TGTGCCAGCAGCCAGGACAGGGGCTATGGCTACACCTTC; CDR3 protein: CASSQDRGYGYTF
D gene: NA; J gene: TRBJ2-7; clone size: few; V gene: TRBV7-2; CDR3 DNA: TGTGCCAGCAGCTTTGGACTGGCTAACTACGAGCAGTACTTC; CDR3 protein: CASSFGLANYEQYF
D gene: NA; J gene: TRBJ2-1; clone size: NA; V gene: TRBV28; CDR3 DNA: TGTGCCAGCAGTCGGGACACGTACAATGAGCAGTTCTTC; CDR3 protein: CASSRDTYNEQFF
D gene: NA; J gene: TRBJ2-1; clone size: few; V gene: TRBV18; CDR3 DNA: TGTGCCAGCTCACCCTTCACGGACAATGAGCAGTTCTTC; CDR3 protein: CASSPFTDNEQFF
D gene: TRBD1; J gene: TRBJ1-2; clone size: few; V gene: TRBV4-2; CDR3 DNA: TGTGCCAGCAGCCAGCCTAGGGGGACAGGGGGATCTAACTATGGCTACACCTTC; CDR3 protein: CASSQPRGTGGSNYGYTF
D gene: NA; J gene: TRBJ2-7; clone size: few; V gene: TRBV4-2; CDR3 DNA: TGTGCCAGCAGCCGAGCAGGGGCGGAGAACTACGAGCAGTACTTC; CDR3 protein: CASSRAGAENYEQYF
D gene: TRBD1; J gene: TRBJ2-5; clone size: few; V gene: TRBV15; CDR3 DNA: TGTGCCACCAGCAGGGGACAGATCCAAGAGACCCAGTACTTC; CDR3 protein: CATSRGQIQETQYF
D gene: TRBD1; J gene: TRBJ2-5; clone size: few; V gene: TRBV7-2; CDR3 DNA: TGTGCCAGCAGCTTAAGAATGGGACAGGGTATACAAGAGACCCAGTACTTC; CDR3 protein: CASSLRMGQGIQETQYF
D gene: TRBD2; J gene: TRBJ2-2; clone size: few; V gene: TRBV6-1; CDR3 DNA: TGTGCCAGCAGTAAGAGCGGGAGGAACACCGGGGAGCTGTTTTTT; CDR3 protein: CASSKSGRNTGELFF
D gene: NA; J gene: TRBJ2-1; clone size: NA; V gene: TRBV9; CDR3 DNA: TGTGCCAGCAGCGTAGATCAGTGGAGCTCCTACAATGAGCAGTTCTTC; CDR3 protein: CASSVDQWSSYNEQFF
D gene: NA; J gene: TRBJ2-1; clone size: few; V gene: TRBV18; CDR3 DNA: TGTGCCAGCTCACCCTTGCAGGGGTCCTACAATGAGCAGTTCTTC; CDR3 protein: CASSPLQGSYNEQFF
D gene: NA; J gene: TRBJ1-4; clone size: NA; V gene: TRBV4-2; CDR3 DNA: TGTGCCAGCAGCCAAGCCCCGGATGAAAAACTGTTTTTT; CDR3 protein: CASSQAPDEKLFF
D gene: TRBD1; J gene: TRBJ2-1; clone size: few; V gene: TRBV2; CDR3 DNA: TGTGCCAGCAGGCCCAGGGGGCGCGGGTCCTACAATGAGCAGTTCTTC; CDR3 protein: CASRPRGRGSYNEQFF
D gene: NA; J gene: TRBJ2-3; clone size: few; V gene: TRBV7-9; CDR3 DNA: TGTGCCAGCCACCTTTTTGGGACTAGCACAGATACGCAGTATTTT; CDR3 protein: CASHLFGTSTDTQYF
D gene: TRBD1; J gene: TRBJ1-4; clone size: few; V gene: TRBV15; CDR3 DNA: TGTGCCACCAGCAGAGCAGGGGGCGGGGAAAAACTGTTTTTT; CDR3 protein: CATSRAGGGEKLFF
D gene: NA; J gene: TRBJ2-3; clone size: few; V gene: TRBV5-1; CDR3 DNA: TGCGCCAGCAGCTTGACTGGTGGACGCACAGATACGCAGTATTTT; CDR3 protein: CASSLTGGRTDTQYF
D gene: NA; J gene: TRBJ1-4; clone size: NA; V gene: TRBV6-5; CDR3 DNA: TGTGCCAGCTCGCCCTACAGGGACATTAATGAAAAACTGTTTTTT; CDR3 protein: CASSPYRDINEKLFF
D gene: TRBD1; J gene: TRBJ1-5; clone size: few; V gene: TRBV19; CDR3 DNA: TGTGCCAGTAGGACGACAGGGGGCAATCAGCCCCAGCATTTT; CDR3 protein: CASRTTGGNQPQHF
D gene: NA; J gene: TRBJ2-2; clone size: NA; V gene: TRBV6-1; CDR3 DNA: TGTGCCAGCAGTCGGGTCTCCGGGGAGCTGTTTTTT; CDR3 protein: CASSRVSGELFF
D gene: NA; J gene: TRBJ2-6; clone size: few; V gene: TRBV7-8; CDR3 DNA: TGTGCCAGCAGCTATAAGACAGTCTACTCTGGGGCCAACGTCCTGACTTTC; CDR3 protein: CASSYKTVYSGANVLTF
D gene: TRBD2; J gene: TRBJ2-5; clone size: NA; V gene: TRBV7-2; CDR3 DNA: TGTGCCAGCAGCTCCCATAGCGGGCATCAAGAGACCCAGTACTTC; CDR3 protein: CASSSHSGHQETQYF
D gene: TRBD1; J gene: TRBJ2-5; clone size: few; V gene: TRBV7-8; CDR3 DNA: TGTGCCAGCAGCTTAACCGGGACAGAGTACCAAGAGACCCAGTACTTC; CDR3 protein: CASSLTGTEYQETQYF
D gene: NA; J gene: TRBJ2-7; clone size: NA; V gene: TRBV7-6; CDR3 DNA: TGTGCCAGCAGTCAAGGCCACAGGACGAGCTCCTACGAGCAGTACTTC; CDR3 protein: CASSQGHRTSSYEQYF
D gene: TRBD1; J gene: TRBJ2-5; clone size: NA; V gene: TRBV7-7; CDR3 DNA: TGTGCTAGCAGCCGACAGGGGTTGAGGGAGACCCAGTACTTC; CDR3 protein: CASSRQGLRETQYF
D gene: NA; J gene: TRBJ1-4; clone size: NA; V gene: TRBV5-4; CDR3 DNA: TGTGCCAGCAGCTTTGGCGGACAGTGGAATGAAAAACTGTTTTTT; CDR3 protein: CASSFGGQWNEKLFF
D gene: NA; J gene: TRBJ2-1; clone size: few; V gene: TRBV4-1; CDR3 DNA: TGCGCCAGCAGCCGAGGGCCTGAGCTACGGAGTGAGCAGTTCTTC; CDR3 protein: CASSRGPELRSEQFF
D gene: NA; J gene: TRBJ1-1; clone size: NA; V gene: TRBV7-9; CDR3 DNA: TGTGCCAGCAGCTTAGTCGGCAGTTCAAACACTGAAGCTTTCTTT; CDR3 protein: CASSLVGSSNTEAFF
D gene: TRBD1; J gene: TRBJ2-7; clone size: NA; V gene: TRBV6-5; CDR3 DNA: TGTGCCAGCCGCCTCCAACGGACAGGGGGCTACGAGCAGTACTTC; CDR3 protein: CASRLQRTGGYEQYF
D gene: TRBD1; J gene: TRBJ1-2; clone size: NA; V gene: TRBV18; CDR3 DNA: TGTGCCAGCTCACCACGGACAGGGTCGAACTATGGCTACACCTTC; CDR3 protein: CASSPRTGSNYGYTF
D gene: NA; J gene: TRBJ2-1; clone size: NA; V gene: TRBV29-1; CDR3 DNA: TGCAGCGTTGGGAGCAGACAGTCATCCTACAATGAGCAGTTCTTC; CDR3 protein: CSVGSRQSSYNEQFF
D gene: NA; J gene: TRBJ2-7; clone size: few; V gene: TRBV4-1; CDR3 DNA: TGCGCCAGCAGGAGACTCGAGAGCGGGCCGTACGAGCAGTACTTC; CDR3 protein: CASRRLESGPYEQYF
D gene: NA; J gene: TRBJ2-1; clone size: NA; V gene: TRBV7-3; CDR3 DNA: TGTGCCAGCAGCCCCGGACGCAGGCCCTCTAACAATGAGCAGTTCTTC; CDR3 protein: CASSPGRRPSNNEQFF
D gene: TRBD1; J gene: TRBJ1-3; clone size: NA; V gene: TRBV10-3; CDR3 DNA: TGTGCCCATACAGGGGGCTCTGGAAACACCATATATTTT; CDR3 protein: CAHTGGSGNTIYF
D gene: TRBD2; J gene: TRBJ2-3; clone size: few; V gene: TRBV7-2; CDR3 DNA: TGTGCCAGCAGCTCGGGACTAGCGGGTACAGATACGCAGTATTTT; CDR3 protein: CASSSGLAGTDTQYF
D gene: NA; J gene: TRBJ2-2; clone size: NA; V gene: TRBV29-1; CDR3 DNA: TGCAGCGTTGCCCGGGAGTACACCGGGGAGCTGTTTTTT; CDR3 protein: CSVAREYTGELFF
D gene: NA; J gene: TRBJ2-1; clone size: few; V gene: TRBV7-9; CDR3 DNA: TGTGCCAGCAGCTTTCCCCGGGCAGCCATCAATGAGCAGTTCTTC; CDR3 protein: CASSFPRAAINEQFF
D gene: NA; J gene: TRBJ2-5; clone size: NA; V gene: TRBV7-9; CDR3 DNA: TGTGCCAGCAGCTGGGGGGCCCAAGAGACCCAGTACTTC; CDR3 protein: CASSWGAQETQYF
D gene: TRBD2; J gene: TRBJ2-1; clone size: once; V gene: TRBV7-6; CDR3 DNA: TGTGCCAGCAGCTTAGCGCCGGTCGGTAGCGGGAGGGTCGGTGAGCAGTTCTTC; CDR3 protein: CASSLAPVGSGRVGEQFF
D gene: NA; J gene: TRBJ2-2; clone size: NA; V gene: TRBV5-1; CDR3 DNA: TGCGCCAGCAGCTTGGACAGTGCAGGGGAGCTGTTTTTT; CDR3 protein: CASSLDSAGELFF
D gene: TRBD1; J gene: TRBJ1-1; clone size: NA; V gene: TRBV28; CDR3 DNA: TGTGCCAGCAGTACCCGACAGGGGAGACTAGGCACTGAAGCTTTCTTT; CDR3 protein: CASSTRQGRLGTEAFF
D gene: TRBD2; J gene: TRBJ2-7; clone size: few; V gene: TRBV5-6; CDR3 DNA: TGTGCCAGCAGCCCGGGACTAGCGACTAACGAGCAGTACTTC; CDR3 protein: CASSPGLATNEQYF
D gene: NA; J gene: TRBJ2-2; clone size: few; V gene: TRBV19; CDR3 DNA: TGTGCCAGTAGTATTTTCGCCAGCACCGGGGAGCTGTTTTTT; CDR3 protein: CASSIFASTGELFF
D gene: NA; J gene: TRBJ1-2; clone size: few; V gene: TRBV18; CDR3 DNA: TGTGCCAGCTCCCCACCTGGGATTAACTATGGCTACACCTTC; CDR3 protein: CASSPPGINYGYTF